These 20 T cell receptor beta chains share one sample of origin, sequenced in a study of blood T cell repertoires in COVID-19 (dated by TCRdb to between 2020 and 2021). Preparation of the library involved the immunoSEQ multiplex PCR assay. Here the immuneACCESS table is served through TCRdb, limited to in-frame sequences with V and J called. Missing clones are a known gap in these copies; in checked studies unresolved V genes cover under half, and the rest lacks a known reason. The sample table records 150,000 or so clones; approximately 82% of these occur just once. The top ten clones comprise about 16% of the sample. The source material was peripheral blood. The origin of the receptors is a human donor with acute or convalescent COVID-19. The donor label of this sample is uncertain.

This clone has just one count. The rearrangement links TRBV23-1 to TRBJ1-2, with D unclear. TRBV23-1 counts as an open reading frame of uncertain function. CDR3 length equals 17 residues. Trimming removed 3 bases from V and 6 bases from J, with 23 bases in between. The CDR3 coding sequence is TGCGCCAGCAGTCACCGCGGGAACAGCCTGTACAGCCATGGCTACACCTTC. Translating it yields CASSHRGNSLYSHGYTF.

This chain links TRBV19 with TRBJ1-5; 10 bases map to TRBD1. With 6 bases clipped from V and 0 bases from J, the junction kept 8 bases outside the gene matches. There are 17 residues in the CDR3. CDR1 and CDR2 (germline): LNHDA, SQIVND (reference sequence). CDR3 bases: TGTGCCAGTAGGGGGGGACAGGGGTTCTATAGCAATCAGCCCCAGCATTTT. Translating it yields CASRGGQGFYSNQPQHF.

The chain carries TRBV14 and TRBJ1-4, with no clear D. Germline V CDR1 and CDR2: SGHDN, FVKESK. This CDR3 is 15 amino acids long. Between the trimmed V and J ends, which lost 5 bases and 3 bases, there was a span of 13 bases. The CDR3 bases are TGTGCCAGCAGCGCTAAGACGCGGGCTAATGAAAAACTGTTTTTT. It encodes CASSAKTRANEKLFF.

This clone was seen a few times. The chain uses TRBV19 and TRBJ1-5; the match to TRBD1 covers 10 bases. The junction had 1 base not matched to a gene; V was cut back by 6 bases and J by 2 bases. Germline V gene sequence: CDR1 LNHDA, CDR2 SQIVND (reference sequence). The CDR3 sequence is 14 residues long. CDR3 sequence: CASSGTGGNQPQHF. The DNA of the CDR3 is TGTGCCAGTAGCGGGACAGGGGGCAATCAGCCCCAGCATTTT.

This clone was detected only a few times. This sequence joins TRBV5-1 and TRBJ2-2, with 12 bases aligning to TRBD2. V lost 6 bases, J lost 2 bases, and 11 bases stayed unmatched. Germline values: CDR1 SGHRS, CDR2 YFSETQ. This CDR3 has 18 residues. The CDR3 coding sequence is TGCGCCAGCACCCGGGGACTAGCGGGCGCGACAAACACCGGGGAGCTGTTTTTT. Its protein product is CASTRGLAGATNTGELFF. The full variable domain, rest sourced from reference TRBV5-1 and TRBJ2-2, is KAGVTQTPRYLIKTRGQQVTLSCSPISGHRSVSWYQQTPGQGLQFLFEYFSETQRNKGNFPGRFSGRQFSNSRSEMNVSTLELGDSALYLCASTRGLAGATNTGELFFGEGSRLTVL.

The gene calls are TRBV5-1 and TRBJ1-2; 10 bases are a match to TRBD1. The CDR3 covers 15 residues. V lost 4 bases to trimming and J lost 4 bases; unmatched junction nucleotides: 7. The germline CDR1 and CDR2 sequences are SGHRS and YFSETQ. CDR3 coding DNA: TGCGCCAGCAGCCCGACAGGGGGCGAAAGCTATGGCTACACCTTC. This encodes CASSPTGGESYGYTF. The full variable domain, with the rest looked up from reference TRBV5-1 and TRBJ1-2, is KAGVTQTPRYLIKTRGQQVTLSCSPISGHRSVSWYQQTPGQGLQFLFEYFSETQRNKGNFPGRFSGRQFSNSRSEMNVSTLELGDSALYLCASSPTGGESYGYTFGSGTRLTVV.

The V and J genes are TRBV27 and TRBJ1-5; possibly TRBD1 for D (6 bases). Germline CDR1 MNHEY, CDR2 SMNVEV (reference sequence). CDR3 length: 15 amino acids. Trimming left V 6 bases short and J 0 bases short, with 12 bases between. As DNA, the CDR3 is TGTGCCAGCAGGTCTTACAGGGATAGCAATCAGCCCCAGCATTTT. As protein: CASRSYRDSNQPQHF.

This clone was recorded once. The genes are TRBV7-6 and TRBJ1-2, with 9 bases that match TRBD1. Germline CDR1 SGHVS, CDR2 FNYEAQ. The CDR3 runs to 15 residues. Trimming cost V 2 bases and J 6 bases; bases outside gene matches: 7. The CDR3 sequence: CASSLRSGQGDGYTF. The DNA for the CDR3 is TGTGCCAGCAGCTTACGGTCGGGACAGGGCGATGGCTACACCTTC.

The chain recombines TRBV5-1 with TRBJ2-2, with TRBD1 as a possible D gene (5 bases). The CDR3 has 13 residues. The V end lost 3 bases, the J end lost 6 bases, and 9 bases lay between the germline ends. Germline V gene sequence: CDR1 SGHRS, CDR2 YFSETQ. The CDR3 region is CASSWLTAGELFF. In nucleotides, the CDR3 is TGCGCCAGCAGCTGGTTGACAGCCGGGGAGCTGTTTTTT.

The chain joins TRBV27 to TRBJ1-1; D is perhaps TRBD1 (6 bases). Germline V gives CDR1 MNHEY, CDR2 SMNVEV (reference sequence). With 10 bases removed from V and 1 base from J, the gap between germline ends came to 16 bases. The CDR3 is made up of 14 amino acids. Written as DNA, the CDR3 is TGTGCCACCTCGAGGACAGAGCAGAACACTGAAGCTTTCTTT. It yields the protein CATSRTEQNTEAFF.

V gene TRBV19 combines with J gene TRBJ1-1, with D unresolved. V gave up 0 bases and J gave up 10 bases, with 12 bases separating them. The CDR3 contains 13 residues. The germline V gene encodes CDR1 LNHDA and CDR2 SQIVND (reference sequence). CDR3 residues: CASSIERRRGAFF. For the CDR3, the DNA is TGTGCCAGTAGTATAGAACGGCGCCGGGGAGCTTTCTTT.

This clone appeared once. The chain carries TRBV7-2 and TRBJ1-2; no definite D call. This CDR3 comprises 13 residues. The V gene lost 5 bases and the J gene lost 6 bases, with 13 bases spanning the gap. Germline V gene lookup returns CDR1 SGHTA and CDR2 FQGNSA. The CDR3 nucleotides read TGTGCCAGCAGCAGAGACATCTCCAATGGCTACACCTTC. Translation gives CASSRDISNGYTF. The full variable domain, in which reference TRBV7-2 and TRBJ1-2 provide the parts outside the CDR3, is GAGVSQSPSNKVTEKGKDVELRCDPISGHTALYWYRQSLGQGLEFLIYFQGNSAPDKSGLPSDRFSAERTGGSVSTLTIQRTQQEDSAVYLCASSRDISNGYTFGSGTRLTVV.

This clone was seen more than once but under ten times. The chain has TRBV30 and TRBJ1-1; TRBD1 matches 9 bases. CDR1 is GTSNPN, CDR2 SVGIG, per germline (reference sequence). V lost 5 bases, J lost 6 bases, and 7 bases stayed unmatched. CDR3 length equals 13 residues. CDR3 amino acids: CAWDGQGLPEAFF. The CDR3 region has the DNA TGTGCCTGGGACGGACAGGGGTTACCTGAAGCTTTCTTT.

This chain links TRBV3-1 (or the pseudogene TRBV3-2) with TRBJ2-2, with 9 bases fitting TRBD1. Per germline, CDR1 LGHDT and CDR2 YNNKEL (reference sequence). V was pared by 4 bases and J by 3 bases, with 3 bases of the junction left unmatched. CDR3 length: 15 residues. The CDR3 loop is CASSRGQGHTGELFF. The CDR3 coding sequence is TGTGCCAGCAGCCGAGGACAGGGGCACACCGGGGAGCTGTTTTTT.

The V gene is TRBV7-8, the J gene TRBJ1-3; TRBD1 matches at 10 bases. CDR3 size: 16 residues. Germline V CDR1 and CDR2: SGHVS, FQNEAQ. Trimming at V came to 3 bases and at J to 5 bases, leaving 7 bases not matched to a gene. CDR3 in amino acids: CASSFQAGQGRNTIYF. The CDR3 DNA reads TGTGCCAGCAGCTTCCAAGCGGGACAGGGGAGAAACACCATATATTTT.

This clone was seen a single time. The chain has TRBV18 and TRBJ2-2; 10 bases match TRBD1. The CDR3 has 15 residues. Germline V gene data show CDR1 as KGHSH and CDR2 as LQKENI. V lost 3 bases to trimming and J lost 3 bases; unmatched junction nucleotides: 1. The CDR3 region has the DNA TGTGCCAGCTCACCGGGACAGGGGCACACCGGGGAGCTGTTTTTT. Protein: CASSPGQGHTGELFF.

A single count supports this clone. The chain carries TRBV12-3 or TRBV12-4 and TRBJ1-5, with 8 bases matching TRBD1. V gave up 6 bases and J gave up 6 bases; unmatched junction bases: 4. There are 13 residues in the CDR3. CDR3 nucleotides: TGTGCCAGCAGGGGGACAGGCCTTCAGCCCCAGCATTTT. This gives the protein CASRGTGLQPQHF.

The gene calls are TRBV6-2 or TRBV6-3 and TRBJ1-1; D is unclear. Germline V gene data show CDR1 as MNHEY and CDR2 as SVGEGT. This CDR3 contains 13 residues. V was shortened by 0 bases and J by 9 bases, with 11 bases between the two germline ends. CDR3 sequence (DNA): TGTGCCAGCAGTTACTCGAGTTTCCGAAAAGCTTTCTTT. Protein product: CASSYSSFRKAFF.

The chain combines TRBV6-6 with TRBJ2-5; 10 nucleotides match TRBD1. The CDR3 totals 14 residues. Germline V lookup: CDR1 MNHNY, CDR2 SVGAGI (reference sequence). Unmatched junction bases numbered 5, after V lost 4 bases and J lost 6 bases. The CDR3 reads CASSLTGGGKTQYF. For the CDR3, the DNA is TGTGCCAGCAGTTTGACAGGGGGCGGGAAGACCCAGTACTTC.

The chain links TRBV11-2 to TRBJ2-7; TRBD2 matches at 8 bases. V was clipped by 5 bases and J by 3 bases; unmatched bases: 9. Germline V gene data show CDR1 as SGHAT and CDR2 as FQNNGV. The CDR3 totals 15 residues. As DNA, the CDR3 is TGTGCCAGCAGCCAAGCGGGGGCCCTGGACTACGAGCAGTACTTC. Residues: CASSQAGALDYEQYF.